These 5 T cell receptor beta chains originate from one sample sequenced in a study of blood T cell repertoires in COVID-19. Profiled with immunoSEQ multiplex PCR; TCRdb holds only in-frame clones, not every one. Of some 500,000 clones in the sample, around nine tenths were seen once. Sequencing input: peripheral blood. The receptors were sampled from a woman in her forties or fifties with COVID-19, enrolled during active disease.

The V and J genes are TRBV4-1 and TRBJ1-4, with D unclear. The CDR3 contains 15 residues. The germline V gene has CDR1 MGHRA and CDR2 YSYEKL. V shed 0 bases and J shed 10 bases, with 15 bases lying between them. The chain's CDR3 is CASSQDQVALRKLFF. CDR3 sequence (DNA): TGCGCCAGCAGCCAAGATCAAGTCGCGTTGAGAAAACTGTTTTTT.

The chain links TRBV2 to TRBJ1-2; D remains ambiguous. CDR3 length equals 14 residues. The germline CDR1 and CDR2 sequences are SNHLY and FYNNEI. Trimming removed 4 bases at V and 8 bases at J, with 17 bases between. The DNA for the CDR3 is TGTGCCAGCAGTGTTGAGGGATACTCGGGGGGCTACACCTTC. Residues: CASSVEGYSGGYTF. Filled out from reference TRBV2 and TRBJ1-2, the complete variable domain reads EPEVTQTPSHQVTQMGQEVILRCVPISNHLYFYWYRQILGQKVEFLVSFYNNEISEKSEIFDDQFSVERPDGSNFTLKIRSTKLEDSAMYFCASSVEGYSGGYTFGSGTRLTVV.

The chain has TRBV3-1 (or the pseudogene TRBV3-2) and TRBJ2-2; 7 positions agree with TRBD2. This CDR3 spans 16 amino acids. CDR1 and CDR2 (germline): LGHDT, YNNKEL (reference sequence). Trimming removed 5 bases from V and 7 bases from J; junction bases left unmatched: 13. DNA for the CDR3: TGTGCCAGCAGCTCTTATCGGGCGGGGGTAAACGGGGAGCTGTTTTTT. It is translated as CASSSYRAGVNGELFF.

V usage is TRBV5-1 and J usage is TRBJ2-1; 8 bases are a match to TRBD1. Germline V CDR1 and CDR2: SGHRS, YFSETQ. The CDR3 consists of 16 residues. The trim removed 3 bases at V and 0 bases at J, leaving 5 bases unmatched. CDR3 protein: CASSSSTGGSYNEQFF. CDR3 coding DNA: TGCGCCAGCAGCTCATCTACAGGGGGCTCCTACAATGAGCAGTTCTTC. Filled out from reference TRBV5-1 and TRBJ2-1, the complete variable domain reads KAGVTQTPRYLIKTRGQQVTLSCSPISGHRSVSWYQQTPGQGLQFLFEYFSETQRNKGNFPGRFSGRQFSNSRSEMNVSTLELGDSALYLCASSSSTGGSYNEQFFGPGTRLTVL.

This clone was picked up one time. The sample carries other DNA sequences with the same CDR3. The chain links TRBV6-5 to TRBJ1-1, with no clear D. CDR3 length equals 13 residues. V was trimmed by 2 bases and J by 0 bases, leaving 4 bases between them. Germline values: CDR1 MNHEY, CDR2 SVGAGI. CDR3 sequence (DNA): TGTGCCAGCAGTTACAGCGTGAACACTGAAGCTTTCTTT. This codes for CASSYSVNTEAFF.